This T cell receptor (beta chain) came from a study of blood T cell repertoires in COVID-19. Profiled with immunoSEQ multiplex PCR; TCRdb holds only in-frame clones, not every one. The data show around 380,000 clones, roughly 86% seen once. The length of the CDR3 is 15 residues. Germline CDR1 LNHDA, CDR2 SQIVND (reference sequence). Trimming stripped 8 bases from V and 4 bases from J, with 21 bases between. This TCR was sampled from a human donor with acute or convalescent COVID-19. The donor label of this sample is uncertain. The source material was peripheral blood. The rearrangement joins TRBV19 to TRBJ2-7, with D perhaps TRBD1 (5 bases). CDR3 protein: CASRAWAADRYEQYF. The CDR3 DNA reads as TGTGCCAGTCGGGCTTGGGCAGCCGACAGATACGAGCAGTACTTC.